Listed here are 15 T cell receptor beta chains from one sample, sequenced in a study of blood T cell repertoires in COVID-19. Libraries were prepared by immunoSEQ multiplex PCR; TCRdb keeps only in-frame clonotypes and omits some of them. The table includes 150,000 to 200,000 clones, about nine tenths detected once. Sequences were obtained from peripheral blood. These receptors came from a man aged 65-85 years with acute or convalescent COVID-19.

This sequence joins TRBV5-1 and TRBJ2-1; 10 bases match TRBD2. The V segment lost 3 bases and the J segment 7 bases; nucleotides outside the gene matches: 7. The CDR3 extends over 15 amino acids. CDR1 is SGHRS and CDR2 is YFSETQ in the germline V gene. The CDR3 DNA is TGCGCCAGCAGCTCCTCTAGCGGGAGTGGGAATGAGCAGTTCTTC. Encoded protein: CASSSSSGSGNEQFF.

The genes are TRBV11-2 and TRBJ1-1; D remains ambiguous. The germline CDR1 and CDR2 sequences are SGHAT and FQNNGV. Trimming removed 4 bases at V and 4 bases at J, with 7 bases between. The CDR3 extends over 12 amino acids. The CDR3 region is CASSYTITEAFF. Written as DNA, the CDR3 is TGTGCCAGCAGCTACACGATCACTGAAGCTTTCTTT.

CDR3 loop: CASRQGQNTEAFF. CDR3 nucleotide sequence: TGTGCCAGTCGACAGGGCCAGAACACTGAAGCTTTCTTT. The genes are TRBV6-5 and TRBJ1-1, with 7 bases that match TRBD1. The CDR3 contains 13 residues. V was pared by 9 bases and J by 1 base, with 5 bases of the junction left unmatched. Germline CDR1 is MNHEY and CDR2 is SVGAGI.

The CDR3 reads CASSPGGTSHYNEQFF. The CDR3 region has the DNA TGTGCCAGCAGCCCAGGAGGGACTAGCCACTACAATGAGCAGTTCTTC. The J gene is TRBJ2-1, the V gene TRBV9; 9 bases match TRBD2. Germline V gene sequence: CDR1 SGDLS, CDR2 YYNGEE. J gave up 3 bases and V 4 bases, and 8 bases lay outside the gene matches. The length of the CDR3 is 16 residues.

The chain has TRBV5-1 and TRBJ1-3; weak D call: TRBD1 (6 bases). This CDR3 region has 14 residues. Trimming pared 4 bases from V and 0 bases from J, leaving 8 bases between. Germline V gene sequence: CDR1 SGHRS, CDR2 YFSETQ. The CDR3: CASSGGHSGNTIYF. CDR3 DNA sequence: TGCGCCAGCAGCGGGGGACACTCTGGAAACACCATATATTTT.

CDR3 DNA sequence: TGTGCCAGCAGCTTACAGGGGGGTCTCGAGACCCAGTACTTC. Translation gives CASSLQGGLETQYF. The chain uses TRBV28 and TRBJ2-5, with TRBD1 matching over 8 bases. This CDR3 has 14 amino acids. Losses at the gene ends were 6 bases for V and 5 bases for J; bases not matched to a gene: 8. The germline CDR1 and CDR2 sequences are MDHEN and SYDVKM.

The CDR3 bases are TGTGCCAGCAGTTACCGTAGGTCTGGAGACTATGGCTACACCTTC. Translating it yields CASSYRRSGDYGYTF. The chain employs TRBV6-5 and TRBJ1-2; no reliable D call. The CDR3 extends over 15 amino acids. CDR1 and CDR2 from the germline V gene are MNHEY and SVGAGI. Trimming stripped 2 bases from V and 3 bases from J, with 13 bases between.

This clone was counted between two and nine times. The rearrangement links TRBV5-4 to TRBJ2-7; TRBD1 matches at 8 bases. The CDR3 totals 16 residues. J was trimmed by 3 bases and V by 4 bases; bases with no gene match: 12. The germline V gene has CDR1 SGHNT and CDR2 YYREEE (reference sequence). For the CDR3, the DNA is TGTGCCAGCAGCCCTATCTCCGGGACAGGCAACTACGAGCAGTACTTC. This encodes CASSPISGTGNYEQYF. Drawing the rest from reference TRBV5-4 and TRBJ2-7, the complete variable domain is ETGVTQSPTHLIKTRGQQVTLRCSSQSGHNTVSWYQQALGQGPQFIFQYYREEENGRGNFPPRFSGLQFPNYSSELNVNALELDDSALYLCASSPISGTGNYEQYFGPGTRLTVT.

The chain carries TRBV10-1 and TRBJ2-3; possible D gene TRBD1, 6 bases. From germline, CDR1 is WNHNN and CDR2 SYGVQD (reference sequence). The CDR3 runs to 15 residues. V was cut by 3 bases and J by 2 bases, with 12 bases left in between. CDR3 coding DNA: TGCGCCAGCAGTGACCCGACAGGCTCCACAGATACGCAGTATTTT. Encoded protein: CASSDPTGSTDTQYF.

The rearrangement uses TRBV11-2 and TRBJ1-5, with 7 nucleotides matching TRBD1. V was pared by 0 bases and J by 7 bases, with 0 bases of the junction left unmatched. Germline CDR1 SGHAT, CDR2 FQNNGV. CDR3 length equals 13 residues. As DNA, the CDR3 is TGTGCCAGCAGCTTAGACAGGGGGCAGCCCCAGCATTTT. Amino acid sequence: CASSLDRGQPQHF.

This clone was observed once. This chain uses TRBV5-4 with TRBJ1-1; D possibly corresponds to TRBD1 (5 bases). The CDR3 spans 14 residues. In germline, CDR1 is SGHNT, CDR2 YYREEE (reference sequence). V gave up 5 bases and J gave up 6 bases, with 17 bases separating them. The CDR3 loop is CASSYNSGSPEAFF. The CDR3 DNA reads TGTGCCAGCAGTTACAACTCAGGGTCGCCTGAAGCTTTCTTT.

The chain combines TRBV7-8 with TRBJ2-7, with no clear D. Germline lookup yields CDR1 SGHVS and CDR2 FQNEAQ. V was clipped by 3 bases and J by 5 bases, with 5 bases between them. CDR3 length: 11 residues. The CDR3 bases are TGTGCCAGCAGCTTCTTCCACGAGCAGTACTTC. This sequence encodes CASSFFHEQYF.

This clone has just one count. The V gene is TRBV24-1, the J gene TRBJ2-3, with 7 positions matching TRBD2. There are 14 residues in the CDR3. J was trimmed by 0 bases and V by 5 bases; bases with no gene match: 1. Germline CDR1 reads KGHDR; CDR2 reads SFDVKD. The CDR3 loop is CATSVGGSTDTQYF. CDR3 DNA sequence: TGTGCCACCAGTGTCGGGGGGAGCACAGATACGCAGTATTTT.

This chain links TRBV28 with TRBJ1-2; D ambiguous. Germline CDR1 MDHEN, CDR2 SYDVKM. This CDR3 contains 11 residues. Trimming took off 3 bases at V and 10 bases at J, with 9 bases between the two ends. The CDR3 region is CASSFAGAYTF. The CDR3 DNA follows: TGTGCCAGCAGTTTTGCAGGTGCCTACACCTTC.

The V and J genes are TRBV3-1 (or the pseudogene TRBV3-2) and TRBJ2-2; 8 positions match TRBD1. V trimming: 2 bases; J trimming: 4 bases; junction bases outside the gene matches: 0. Germline assignment: CDR1 LGHDT and CDR2 YNNKEL (reference sequence). The CDR3 spans 14 residues. CDR3 in DNA: TGTGCCAGCAGCCAAACAGGGGGCACCGGGGAGCTGTTTTTT. This gives the protein CASSQTGGTGELFF.